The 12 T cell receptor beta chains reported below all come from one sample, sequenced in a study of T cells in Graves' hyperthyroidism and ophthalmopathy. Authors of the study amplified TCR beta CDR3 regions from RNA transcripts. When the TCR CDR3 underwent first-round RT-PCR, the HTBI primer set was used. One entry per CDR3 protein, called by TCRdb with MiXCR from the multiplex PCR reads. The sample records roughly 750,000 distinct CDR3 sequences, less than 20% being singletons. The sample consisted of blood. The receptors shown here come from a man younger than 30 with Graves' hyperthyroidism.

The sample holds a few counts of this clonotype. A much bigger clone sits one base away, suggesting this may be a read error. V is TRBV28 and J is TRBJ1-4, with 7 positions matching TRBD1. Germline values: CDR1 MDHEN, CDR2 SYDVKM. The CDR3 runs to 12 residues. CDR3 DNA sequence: TGTGCCAGCAGCCCCCAGGGGGAAAAACTGCTTTTT. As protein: CASSPQGEKLLF.

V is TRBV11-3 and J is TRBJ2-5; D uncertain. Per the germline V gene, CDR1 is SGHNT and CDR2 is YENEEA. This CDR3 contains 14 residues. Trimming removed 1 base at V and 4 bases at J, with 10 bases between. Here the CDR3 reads CASSLGSFGETQYF. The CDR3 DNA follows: TGTGCCAGCAGCTTAGGATCGTTTGGAGAGACCCAGTACTTC.

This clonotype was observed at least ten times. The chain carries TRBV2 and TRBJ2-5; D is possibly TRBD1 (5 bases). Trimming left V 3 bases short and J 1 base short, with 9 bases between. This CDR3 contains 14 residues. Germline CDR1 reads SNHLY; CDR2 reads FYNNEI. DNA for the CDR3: TGTGCCAGCAGTGACCCTCAGGGCCAAGAGACCCAGTACTTC. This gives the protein CASSDPQGQETQYF.

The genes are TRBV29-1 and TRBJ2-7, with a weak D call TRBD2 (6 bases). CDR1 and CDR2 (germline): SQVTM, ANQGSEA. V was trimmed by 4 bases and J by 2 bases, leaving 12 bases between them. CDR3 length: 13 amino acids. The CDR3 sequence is CSVGRRDTYEQYF. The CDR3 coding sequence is TGCAGCGTTGGGCGGCGGGATACCTACGAGCAGTACTTC.

The CDR3 DNA is TGTGCCAGCAGCTTATTCCGAGGATCTGGAAACACCATATATTTT. It translates to CASSLFRGSGNTIYF. The chain uses TRBV7-2 and TRBJ1-3; unclear D gene. The CDR3 loop spans 15 amino acids. Trimming left V 2 bases short and J 1 base short, with 9 bases between. The V gene's germline CDR1 is SGHTA and CDR2 FQGNSA.

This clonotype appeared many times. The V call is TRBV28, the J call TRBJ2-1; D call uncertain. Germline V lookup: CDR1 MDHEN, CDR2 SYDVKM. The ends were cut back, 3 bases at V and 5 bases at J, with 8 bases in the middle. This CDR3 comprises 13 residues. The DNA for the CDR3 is TGTGCCAGCAGTTTTACCGGGCACAATGAGCAGTTCTTC. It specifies CASSFTGHNEQFF. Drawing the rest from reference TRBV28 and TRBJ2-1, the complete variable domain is DVKVTQSSRYLVKRTGEKVFLECVQDMDHENMFWYRQDPGLGLRLIYFSYDVKMKEKGDIPEGYSVSREKKERFSLILESASTNQTSMYLCASSFTGHNEQFFGPGTRLTVL.

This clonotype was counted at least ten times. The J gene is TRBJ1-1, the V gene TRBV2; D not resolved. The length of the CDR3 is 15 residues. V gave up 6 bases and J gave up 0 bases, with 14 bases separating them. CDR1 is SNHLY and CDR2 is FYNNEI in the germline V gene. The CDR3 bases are TGTGCCAGCAGATCAAGTGCACACATGAACACTGAAGCTTTCTTT. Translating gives CASRSSAHMNTEAFF. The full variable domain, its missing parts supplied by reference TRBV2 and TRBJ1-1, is EPEVTQTPSHQVTQMGQEVILRCVPISNHLYFYWYRQILGQKVEFLVSFYNNEISEKSEIFDDQFSVERPDGSNFTLKIRSTKLEDSAMYFCASRSSAHMNTEAFFGQGTRLTVV.

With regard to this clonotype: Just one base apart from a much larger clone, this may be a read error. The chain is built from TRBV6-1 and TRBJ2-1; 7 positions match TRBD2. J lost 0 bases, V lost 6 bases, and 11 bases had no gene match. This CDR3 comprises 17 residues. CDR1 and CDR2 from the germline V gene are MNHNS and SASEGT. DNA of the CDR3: TGTGCCAGCAGCGCGCGGAGTAGCGGGTTCTCCTACAATGAGCAGTTCTTC. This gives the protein CASSARSSGFSYNEQFF.

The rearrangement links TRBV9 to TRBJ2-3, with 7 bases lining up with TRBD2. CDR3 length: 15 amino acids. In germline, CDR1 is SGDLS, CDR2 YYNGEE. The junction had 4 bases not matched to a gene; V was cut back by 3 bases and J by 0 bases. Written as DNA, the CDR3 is TGTGCCAGCAGCGGACCGGGAGGAAGCACAGATACGCAGTATTTT. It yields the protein CASSGPGGSTDTQYF.

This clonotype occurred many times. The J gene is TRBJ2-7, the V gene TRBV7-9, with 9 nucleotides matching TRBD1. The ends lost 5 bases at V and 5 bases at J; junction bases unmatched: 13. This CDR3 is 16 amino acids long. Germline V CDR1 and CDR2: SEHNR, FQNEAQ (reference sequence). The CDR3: CASSPPTGTGRDEQYF. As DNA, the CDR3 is TGTGCCAGCAGCCCCCCCACCGGGACAGGGCGGGACGAGCAGTACTTC. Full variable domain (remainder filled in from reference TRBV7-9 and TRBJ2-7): DTGVSQNPRHKITKRGQNVTFRCDPISEHNRLYWYRQTLGQGPEFLTYFQNEAQLEKSRLLSDRFSAERPKGSFSTLEIQRTEQGDSAMYLCASSPPTGTGRDEQYFGPGTRLTVT.

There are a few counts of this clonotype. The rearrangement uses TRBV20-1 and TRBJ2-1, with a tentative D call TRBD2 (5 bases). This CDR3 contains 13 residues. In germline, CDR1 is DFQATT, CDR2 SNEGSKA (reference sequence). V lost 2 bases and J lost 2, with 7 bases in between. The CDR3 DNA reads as TGCAGTGCTAGACACGGGACCTACAATGAGCAGTTCTTC. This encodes CSARHGTYNEQFF.

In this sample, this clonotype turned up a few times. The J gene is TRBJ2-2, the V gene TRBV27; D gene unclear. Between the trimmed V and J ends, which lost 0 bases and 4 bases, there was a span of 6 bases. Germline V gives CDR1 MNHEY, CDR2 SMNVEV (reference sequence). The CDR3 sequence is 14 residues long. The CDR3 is CASSLSFFTGELFF. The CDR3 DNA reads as TGTGCCAGCAGTTTATCGTTCTTCACCGGGGAGCTGTTTTTT.